This note documents a single T cell receptor beta chain sequence. The germline gives CDR1 LGHNA, CDR2 YNFKEQ. V gave up 3 bases and J gave up 6 bases; unmatched junction bases: 9. The CDR3 is 17 amino acids. This entry is derived from a study of blood T cell repertoires in COVID-19. Background on the study: Whether acute or convalescent, the COVID-19 samples came from the United States, Italy and Spain. PBMCs, B-cell-depleted T cells, or T cells were the source of the cDNA or gDNA that made up the material.

Original processing methods: Estimated nucleated cell counts came from reference gene primer amplification. Clones were sequenced by immunoSEQ multiplex PCR, and TCRdb holds only the in-frame ones, with some missing. V, J and clone size are taken as reported in that table, and D and trimming were inferred from the DNA itself. Of about 55,000 clones listed, roughly 82% are singletons. The chain combines TRBV4-2 with TRBJ2-1, with TRBD1 matching 12 bases. The TCR originated in a woman older than 75 with acute or convalescent COVID-19. The sequencing sample was made of peripheral blood. CDR3 protein: CASSQTVGTGGFNEQFF. As DNA, the CDR3 is TGTGCCAGCAGCCAGACCGTAGGGACAGGGGGCTTCAATGAGCAGTTCTTC.